Below, one T cell receptor beta chain is given with its context. Profiling relied on immunoSEQ multiplex PCR, and the TCRdb table lists in-frame clones only, not all of them. The repertoire holds just under 350,000 clones, around 87% seen once, with about 6% in the top ten. The data were obtained in a study of blood T cell repertoires in COVID-19. Study as a whole: COVID-19 samples, acute and convalescent, were from the United States, Italy and Spain. In each case, the material was cDNA or gDNA derived from T cells, B-cell-depleted T cells, or PBMCs.

Seattle's cohort entered during active infection and was followed longitudinally. The sample consisted of peripheral blood. This receptor was obtained from a woman in her forties or fifties with COVID-19, enrolled during active disease.

This chain's CDR3 is CASSSRGQGGTGELFF. As DNA, the CDR3 is TGTGCCAGTAGTTCCCGGGGACAGGGGGGCACCGGGGAGCTGTTTTTT. The V call is TRBV19, the J call TRBJ2-2, with TRBD1 identical over 11 bases. V shed 5 bases, J shed 4 bases, and the junction held 6 bases outside the gene matches. The germline V gene encodes CDR1 LNHDA and CDR2 SQIVND (reference sequence). This CDR3 spans 16 amino acids.